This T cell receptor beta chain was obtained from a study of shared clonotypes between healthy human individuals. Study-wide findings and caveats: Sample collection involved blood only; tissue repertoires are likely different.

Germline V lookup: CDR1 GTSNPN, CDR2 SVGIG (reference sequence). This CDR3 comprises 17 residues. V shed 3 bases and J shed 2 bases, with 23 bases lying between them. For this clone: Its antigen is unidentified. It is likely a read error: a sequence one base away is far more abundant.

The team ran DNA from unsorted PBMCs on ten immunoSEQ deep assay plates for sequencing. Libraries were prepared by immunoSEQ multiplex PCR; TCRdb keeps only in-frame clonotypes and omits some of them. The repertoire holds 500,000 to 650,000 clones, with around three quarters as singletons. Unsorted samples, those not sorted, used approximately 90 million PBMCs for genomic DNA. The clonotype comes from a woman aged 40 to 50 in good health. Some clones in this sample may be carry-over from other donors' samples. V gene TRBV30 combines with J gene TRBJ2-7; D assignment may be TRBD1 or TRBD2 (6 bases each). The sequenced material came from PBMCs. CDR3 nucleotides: TGTGCCTGGAGGGGGGGCCACGGGACGTTAAGACCCTACGAGCAGTACTTC. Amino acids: CAWRGGHGTLRPYEQYF.